This TCR beta chain is drawn from a study of shared clonotypes between healthy human individuals. Sequencing used immunoSEQ multiplex PCR; TCRdb keeps in-frame clones, though not all of them. This sample carries approximately 2.1 million clones, approximately 93% of them seen once, and the ten largest clones take about 0.41%. V lost 5 bases and J lost 5, with 15 bases in between. Germline CDR1 and CDR2: PRHDT and FYEKMQ (reference sequence). CDR3 length equals 14 residues. The sequence came from a man aged 18-30 years in good health. Some clones in this sample may be carry-over from other donors' samples. Input material: naive CD4+ T cells from PBMCs. Subset meaning: CD45RA+ positively selected. This rearrangement joins TRBV13 to TRBJ2-5; perhaps TRBD2 as D (6 bases). The CDR3 loop is CASSPRLGRETQYF. DNA of the CDR3: TGTGCCAGCAGCCCCCGACTAGGGCGGGAGACCCAGTACTTC.